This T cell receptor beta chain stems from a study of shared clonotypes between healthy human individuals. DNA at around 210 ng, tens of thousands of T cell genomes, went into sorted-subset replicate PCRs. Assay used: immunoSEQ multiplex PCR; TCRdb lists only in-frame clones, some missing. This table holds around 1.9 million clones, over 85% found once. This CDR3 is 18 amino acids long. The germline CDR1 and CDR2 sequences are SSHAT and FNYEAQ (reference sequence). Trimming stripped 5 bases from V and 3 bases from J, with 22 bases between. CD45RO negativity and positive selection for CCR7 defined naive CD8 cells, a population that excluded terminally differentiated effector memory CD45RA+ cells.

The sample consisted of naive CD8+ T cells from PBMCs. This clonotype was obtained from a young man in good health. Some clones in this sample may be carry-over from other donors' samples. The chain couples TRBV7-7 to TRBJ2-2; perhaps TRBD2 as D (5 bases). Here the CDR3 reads CASSETQVGRPDTGELFF. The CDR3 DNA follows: TGTGCCAGCAGCGAAACTCAAGTAGGGAGACCGGACACCGGGGAGCTGTTTTTT.